This TCR beta chain was sequenced for a study of cytomegalovirus exposure and HLA in healthy donors. About the research overall: Earlier sequencing of about 179 million T cells yielded fewer than 140 million unique TCR beta sequences.

PCR employed 60 Vbeta and 13 Jbeta primers. This table comes from immunoSEQ multiplex PCR, and its TCRdb copy is limited to in-frame clones, with some not included. The sample consists of under 300,000 clones, about 80% of them appearing once. Germline V gene lookup returns CDR1 LNHDA and CDR2 SQIVND (reference sequence). The CDR3 loop spans 13 amino acids. Study findings and constraints: In a later analysis, most CMV-associated TCR beta chains appeared HLA-restricted. Later genetic work tied a missense DCLRE1C variant to beta-chain V and J trimming.

Details on this clone: What it binds is unknown.

Sequencing was performed on PBMCs. The V call is TRBV19, the J call TRBJ2-5; 7 bases are a match to TRBD1. The J call may be wrong; the DNA end is better matched by TRBJ2-7. The TCR sequence derives from a woman in her sixties in good health and CMV-seropositive. The CDR3 DNA follows: TGTGCCAGTAGTCCGGACAGGACCTACGAGCAGTACTTC. Its translation is CASSPDRTYEQYF.